This is a list of T cell receptor beta chains from one sample in a study of T cell responses to AZD1222 COVID-19 vaccine. Here immunoSEQ multiplex PCR was the method, and the copy in TCRdb shows in-frame clones only, minus some. The sample shows roughly 140,000 clones, 91% of them seen only once. The material sequenced was peripheral blood, taken on day 0 of AZD1222 vaccination. These TCRs come from an adult in good health. CDR3s include the opening cysteine and the closing phenylalanine or tryptophan.

>TRBV7-8
CASSTPSWNEQYF
>TRBV28
CASSLWQPAGEKLFF
>TRBV5-8
CASSFGPTDTQYF
>TRBV27
CASSSSRERGDTQYF
>TRBV9
CASSVAGGGYEQYF
>TRBV23-1
CASSQSRGVNTEAFF
>TRBV19
CASYTPSGGTEAFF
>TRBV7-9
CASSPQGGEGYF
>TRBV7-2
CASSRTGSNQPQHF
>TRBV19
CASSIGRGGYTF
>TRBV28
CASKGTTSGRGELFF
>TRBV6-2/TRBV6-3
CASSYGTERDGYTF
>TRBV13
CASSAGLLAGAPGANVLTF
>TRBV4-3
CASSQEREFSYEQYF
>TRBV5-8
CASSRGSGNTIYF
>TRBV27
CASSLFGGGRELFF
>TRBV2
CASHLLGVRTDTQYF
>TRBV19
CASSISGDRGDEQYF
>TRBV29-1
CSVQPQGRPYEQYF
>TRBV4-1
CASSSGTGGLMGNQPQHF
>TRBV27
CASSPRKGRNQPQHF
>TRBV19
CASSISGRWSYNEQFF
>TRBV10-1
CASSSPVRVQPQHF
>TRBV24-1
CATSDYRAGAYEQYF
>TRBV5-1
CASSSSGSRTDTQYF
>TRBV5-4
CASSHVGTSYYEQYF
>TRBV19
CASSTSSSYEQYF
>TRBV28
CASSRGRDYEQYF
>TRBV7-7
CASSLGGSEQETQYF
>TRBV15
CATSRAGGGAWSKQYF
>TRBV15
CATSSGRGARQPQHF
>TRBV6-1
CASSEAETGELFF
>TRBV6-5
CASSLGQGGNSPLHF
>TRBV6-5
CASSYSAGSQGETQYF
>TRBV18
CASSTGTSGSYEQYF
>TRBV6-2/TRBV6-3
CASSRDSLYGYTF
>TRBV3-1/TRBV3-2
CASSQGTNNSPLHF
>TRBV27
CATGRTGGYEQYF
>TRBV14
CASSQAHRGPKETQYF